This T cell receptor (beta chain) was captured in a study of OX40 agonist ivuxolimab in advanced cancers. General observations from the study: Expanded clones were, on average, more numerous among CD8+ T cells than CD4+.

Comment on this clone: Its specificity is unknown.

Libraries were prepared by immunoSEQ multiplex PCR; TCRdb keeps only in-frame clonotypes and omits some of them. The sample lists about 110,000 clones, less than 95% occurring once. The receptor comes from an adult with an advanced solid tumor such as melanoma, head and neck, liver or kidney cancer. The source material was CD4+ or CD8+ T cells sorted from blood, sampled in a trial of the OX40 agonist ivuxolimab.

As DNA, the CDR3 is TGTGCCAGCAGTTTAGGACAGGGGCTAAACACCTTC. Translation: CASSLGQGLNTF. This rearrangement joins TRBV6-6 to TRBJ1-2; 9 bases map to TRBD1. The length of the CDR3 is 12 residues. Germline CDR1 is MNHNY and CDR2 is SVGAGI (reference sequence). V lost 4 bases to trimming and J lost 12 bases; unmatched junction nucleotides: 6.